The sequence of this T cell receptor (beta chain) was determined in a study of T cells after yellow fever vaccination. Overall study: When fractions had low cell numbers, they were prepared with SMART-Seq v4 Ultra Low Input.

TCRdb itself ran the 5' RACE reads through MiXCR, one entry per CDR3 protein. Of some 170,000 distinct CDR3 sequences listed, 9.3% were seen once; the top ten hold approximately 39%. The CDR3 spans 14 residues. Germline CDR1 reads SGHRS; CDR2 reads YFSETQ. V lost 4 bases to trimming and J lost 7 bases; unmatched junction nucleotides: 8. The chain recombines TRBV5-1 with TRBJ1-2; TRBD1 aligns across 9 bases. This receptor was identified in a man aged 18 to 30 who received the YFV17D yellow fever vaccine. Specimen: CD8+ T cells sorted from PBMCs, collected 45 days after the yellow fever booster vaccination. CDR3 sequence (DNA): TGCGCCAGCAGCGTGGGACAGGGTTTGAGTGGCTACACCTTC. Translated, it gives CASSVGQGLSGYTF. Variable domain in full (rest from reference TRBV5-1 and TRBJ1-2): KAGVTQTPRYLIKTRGQQVTLSCSPISGHRSVSWYQQTPGQGLQFLFEYFSETQRNKGNFPGRFSGRQFSNSRSEMNVSTLELGDSALYLCASSVGQGLSGYTFGSGTRLTVV.